This T cell receptor beta chain was captured by sequencing in a study of graft-versus-host responses after intestinal transplantation. Regarding the study as a whole: Subjects displaying graft-donor T cell macrochimerism possessed elevated graft-versus-host to host-versus-graft clonal ratios inside allografts.

Sequencing used immunoSEQ multiplex PCR; TCRdb keeps in-frame clones, though not all of them. The data hold 75,000 to 100,000 clones, with about 93% observed a single time. Points on this clone: What it binds is unknown.

Trimming removed 6 bases from V and 4 bases from J, with 10 bases in between. The CDR3 is 12 amino acids. CDR1 is MDHEN, CDR2 SYDVKM, per germline. The V and J genes are TRBV28 and TRBJ2-7; TRBD1 is a possible D gene (5 bases). Sequencing used unstimulated CD4+ T cells sorted from spleen or lymph node cells, obtained before intestinal transplant. The clonotype originates from a human donor who received an intestinal transplant. The CDR3 nucleotides read TGTGCCAGCAGAGGACAACTTTACGAGCAGTACTTC. It encodes CASRGQLYEQYF.